The rows below give T cell receptor beta chains drawn from one sample of a study of cytomegalovirus exposure and HLA in healthy donors. The data were produced by immunoSEQ multiplex PCR, yet TCRdb's version contains in-frame clones alone and is incomplete. Of approximately 300,000 clones in the sample, roughly 90% were seen once. Specimen: PBMCs. The receptor set was obtained from a woman aged 18-29 years in good health and CMV-seronegative. Each CDR3 is given with its conserved first and last residue. The D gene is left open where the match is weak. Clone size is not always given. Where it is, it says once, few, many or a class for expanded clones.

d_gene	v_gene	abundance	j_gene	CDR3aa	CDR3nt
TRBD1	TRBV6-1	once	TRBJ2-5	CASSQDSGTGSSETQYF	TGTGCCAGCAGTCAAGATTCCGGGACAGGGTCGAGCGAGACCCAGTACTTC
TRBD2	TRBV28	NA	TRBJ2-3	CASQTSLVRTQYF	TGTGCCAGCCAGACTAGCTTAGTACGTACGCAGTATTTT
TRBD1	TRBV5-1	NA	TRBJ1-1	CASSIRTGGTEAFF	TGCGCCAGCAGCATCCGGACAGGGGGAACTGAAGCTTTCTTT
NA	TRBV6-5	many	TRBJ2-7	CASSYSPSESYEQYF	TGTGCCAGCAGTTACTCTCCTAGCGAATCGTACGAGCAGTACTTC
NA	TRBV6-1	few	TRBJ1-1	CASSSLQGGTEAFF	TGTGCCAGCAGTAGCCTACAGGGTGGCACTGAAGCTTTCTTT
NA	TRBV6-5	NA	TRBJ1-1	CASSYGQIMNTEAFF	TGTGCCAGCAGTTACGGGCAGATTATGAACACTGAAGCTTTCTTT
TRBD2	TRBV30	NA	TRBJ2-2	CAWSPREGYTGELFF	TGTGCCTGGAGTCCCCGGGAGGGGTACACCGGGGAGCTGTTTTTT
TRBD2	TRBV11-3	NA	TRBJ2-5	CASRGGPGETQYF	TGTGCCAGCAGGGGAGGGCCAGGAGAGACCCAGTACTTC
TRBD2	TRBV4-3	NA	TRBJ2-2	CASSQEWLAGAGTGELFF	TGCGCCAGCAGCCAAGAGTGGCTAGCGGGAGCAGGCACCGGGGAGCTGTTTTTT
NA	TRBV7-2	NA	TRBJ2-7	CASSLGDSRTYEQYF	TGTGCCAGCAGCCTCGGGGACTCCCGAACCTACGAGCAGTACTTC
NA	TRBV5-1	NA	TRBJ2-3	CASSPMGRSPGTDTQYF	TGCGCCAGCAGCCCGATGGGGCGCAGCCCGGGCACAGATACGCAGTATTTT
NA	TRBV7-3	NA	TRBJ1-1	CASSLDRNTEAFF	TGTGCCAGCAGCTTGGACAGAAACACTGAAGCTTTCTTT
NA	TRBV29-1	NA	TRBJ1-1	CSVGPQMNTEAFF	TGCAGCGTTGGTCCACAGATGAACACTGAAGCTTTCTTT
NA	TRBV4-2	NA	TRBJ2-7	CASSQATTGNEQYF	TGTGCCAGCAGCCAAGCCACGACGGGGAACGAGCAGTACTTC
NA	TRBV5-1	NA	TRBJ2-5	CASSLATGVETQYF	TGCGCCAGCAGCTTGGCCACAGGAGTAGAGACCCAGTACTTC
NA	TRBV10-3	once	TRBJ2-7	CAISDRGSYEQYF	TGTGCCATCAGTGATAGGGGGTCCTACGAGCAGTACTTC
TRBD2	TRBV18	once	TRBJ2-7	CASSTTGLAGGEQYF	TGTGCCAGCTCAACAACGGGACTAGCGGGAGGTGAGCAGTACTTC
TRBD1	TRBV27	NA	TRBJ1-5	CASSLRRDSVSDSNQPQHF	TGTGCCAGCAGTTTGCGGAGGGACAGTGTCAGTGATAGCAATCAGCCCCAGCATTTT
NA	TRBV15	NA	TRBJ2-2	CATSRDNPLRGPTGELFF	TGTGCCACCAGCAGAGACAATCCGCTCAGGGGACCCACCGGGGAGCTGTTTTTT
TRBD2	TRBV25-1	NA	TRBJ2-5	CASSEWEGGGETQYF	TGTGCCAGCAGTGAATGGGAGGGCGGCGGAGAGACCCAGTACTTC
NA	TRBV7-9	NA	TRBJ2-7	CASSLTGSYEEQYF	TGTGCCAGCAGCTTAACGGGAAGCTACGAGGAGCAGTACTTC
TRBD1	TRBV7-9	NA	TRBJ1-1	CASSLETGITEAFF	TGTGCCAGCAGCTTAGAGACAGGGATCACTGAAGCTTTCTTT
NA	TRBV19	NA	TRBJ1-2	CASSEGVDYGYTF	TGTGCCAGTAGTGAGGGGGTGGACTATGGCTACACCTTC
TRBD1	TRBV19	few	TRBJ1-5	CASSIPGQGNQPQHF	TGTGCCAGTAGTATCCCCGGACAGGGCAATCAGCCCCAGCATTTT
TRBD1	TRBV9	NA	TRBJ2-2	CASSLGTGANTGELFF	TGTGCCAGCAGCTTGGGGACAGGGGCGAACACCGGGGAGCTGTTTTTT
TRBD1	TRBV4-3	NA	TRBJ2-7	CASSQDRDSTYEQYF	TGCGCCAGCAGCCAAGATCGGGACAGCACGTACGAGCAGTACTTC
NA	TRBV28	NA	TRBJ1-4	CASSRYTRNEKLFF	TGTGCCAGCAGTCGATATACACGTAATGAAAAACTGTTTTTT
NA	TRBV4-1	NA	TRBJ1-4	CASRGANEKLFF	TGCGCCAGCAGGGGGGCCAATGAAAAACTGTTTTTT
NA	TRBV29-1	NA	TRBJ1-1	CSVEDRRLRGNTEAFF	TGCAGCGTTGAAGATCGGCGGCTCCGGGGGAACACTGAAGCTTTCTTT
TRBD1	TRBV19	NA	TRBJ2-1	CASSTTGHYGEQFF	TGTGCCAGTAGTACGACAGGGCACTACGGTGAGCAGTTCTTC
TRBD2	TRBV7-2	NA	TRBJ2-1	CASSLVAGTYNEQFF	TGTGCCAGCAGCTTGGTAGCGGGAACTTACAATGAGCAGTTCTTC
NA	TRBV28	NA	TRBJ1-2	CASSLWGLGYGYTF	TGTGCCAGCAGTTTATGGGGACTGGGCTATGGCTACACCTTC
TRBD1	TRBV4-2	NA	TRBJ1-2	CASSQGTDYGYTF	TGTGCCAGCAGTCAAGGGACAGACTATGGCTACACCTTC